This T cell receptor (beta chain) was recovered during a study of Ad26.COV2.S vaccination and SARS-CoV-2 variants. Overall study context: Doses of Ad26.COV2.S were injected into muscle once or twice, 56 days apart. Broader study findings: Spike-specific TCR breadth was greater after Ad26.COV2.S than placebo.

Concerning this clone: Its antigen is undetermined.

Some clones are missing from TCRdb's copy, which holds only in-frame ones; the method was immunoSEQ multiplex PCR. The sample has roughly 300,000 clones; about 88% are singletons. Per the germline V gene, CDR1 is LGHDT and CDR2 is YNNKEL (reference sequence). The V end lost 1 base, the J end lost 5 bases, and 11 bases lay between the germline ends. The CDR3 has 14 residues. Noted treatment: around 19 received Ad26.COV2.S at low or high dose, single or two shots; 5 received placebo; per-sample allocation not given. Sampling took place 63 days after the first vaccine or placebo injection. Sequenced material: peripheral blood, taken in a trial of Ad26.COV2.S vaccine versus placebo. The gene calls are TRBV3-1 (or the pseudogene TRBV3-2) and TRBJ1-1, with no clear D. The sequence was collected from a person between 18 and 60 years old who received the Ad26.COV2.S COVID-19 vaccine or a placebo. CDR3 loop: CASSQVGMGTEAFF. The CDR3 DNA follows: TGTGCCAGCAGCCAAGTGGGAATGGGGACTGAAGCTTTCTTT.